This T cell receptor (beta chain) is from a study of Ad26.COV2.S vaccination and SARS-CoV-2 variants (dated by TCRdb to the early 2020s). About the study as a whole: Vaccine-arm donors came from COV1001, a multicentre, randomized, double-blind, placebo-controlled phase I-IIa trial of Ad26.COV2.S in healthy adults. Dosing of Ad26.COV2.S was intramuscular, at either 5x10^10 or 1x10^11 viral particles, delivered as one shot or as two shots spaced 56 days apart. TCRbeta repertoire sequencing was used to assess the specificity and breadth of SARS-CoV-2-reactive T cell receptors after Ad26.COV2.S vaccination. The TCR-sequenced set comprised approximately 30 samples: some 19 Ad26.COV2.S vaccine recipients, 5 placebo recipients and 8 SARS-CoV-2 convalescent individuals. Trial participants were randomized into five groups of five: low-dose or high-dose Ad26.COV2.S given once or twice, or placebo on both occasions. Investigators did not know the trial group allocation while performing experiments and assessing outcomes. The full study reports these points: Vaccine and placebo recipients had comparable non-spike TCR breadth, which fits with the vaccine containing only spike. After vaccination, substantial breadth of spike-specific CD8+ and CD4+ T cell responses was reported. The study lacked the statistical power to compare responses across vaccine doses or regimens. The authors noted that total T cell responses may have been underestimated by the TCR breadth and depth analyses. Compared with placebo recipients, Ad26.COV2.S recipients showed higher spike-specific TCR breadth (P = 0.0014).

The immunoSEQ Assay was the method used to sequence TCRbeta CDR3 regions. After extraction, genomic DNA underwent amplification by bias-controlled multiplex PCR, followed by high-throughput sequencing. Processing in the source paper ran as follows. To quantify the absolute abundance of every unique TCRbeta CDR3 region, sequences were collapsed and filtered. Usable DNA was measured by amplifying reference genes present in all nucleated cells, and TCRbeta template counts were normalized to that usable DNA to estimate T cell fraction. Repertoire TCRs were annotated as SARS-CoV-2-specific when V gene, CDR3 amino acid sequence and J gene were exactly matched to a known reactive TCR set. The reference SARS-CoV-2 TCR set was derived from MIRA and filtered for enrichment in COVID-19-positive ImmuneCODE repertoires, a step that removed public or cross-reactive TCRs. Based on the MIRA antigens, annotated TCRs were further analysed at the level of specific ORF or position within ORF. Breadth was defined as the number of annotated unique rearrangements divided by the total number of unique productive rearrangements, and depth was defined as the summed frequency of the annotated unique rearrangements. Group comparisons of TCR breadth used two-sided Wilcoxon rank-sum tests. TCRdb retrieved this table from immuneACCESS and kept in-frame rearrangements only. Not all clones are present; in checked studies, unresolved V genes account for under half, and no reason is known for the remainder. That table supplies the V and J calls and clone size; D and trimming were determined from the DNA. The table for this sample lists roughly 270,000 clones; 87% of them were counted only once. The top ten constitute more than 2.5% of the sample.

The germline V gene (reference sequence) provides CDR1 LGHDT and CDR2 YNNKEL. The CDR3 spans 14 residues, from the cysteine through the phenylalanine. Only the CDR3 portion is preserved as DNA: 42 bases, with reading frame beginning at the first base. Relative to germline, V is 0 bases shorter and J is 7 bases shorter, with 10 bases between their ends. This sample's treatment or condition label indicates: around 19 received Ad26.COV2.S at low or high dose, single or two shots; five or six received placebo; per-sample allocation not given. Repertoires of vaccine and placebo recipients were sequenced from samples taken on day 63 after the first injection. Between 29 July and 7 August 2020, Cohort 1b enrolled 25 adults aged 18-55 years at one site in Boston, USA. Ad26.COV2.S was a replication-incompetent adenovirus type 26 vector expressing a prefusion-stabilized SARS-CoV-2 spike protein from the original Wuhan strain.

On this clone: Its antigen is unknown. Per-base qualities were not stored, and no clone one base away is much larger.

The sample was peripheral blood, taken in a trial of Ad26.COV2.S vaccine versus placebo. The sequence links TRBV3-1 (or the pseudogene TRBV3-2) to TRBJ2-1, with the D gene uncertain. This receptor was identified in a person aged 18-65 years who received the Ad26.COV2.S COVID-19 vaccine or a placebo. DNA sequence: TGTGCCAGCAGCCAAGATTACAAGGCAAATGAGCAGTTCTTC. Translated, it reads CASSQDYKANEQFF.